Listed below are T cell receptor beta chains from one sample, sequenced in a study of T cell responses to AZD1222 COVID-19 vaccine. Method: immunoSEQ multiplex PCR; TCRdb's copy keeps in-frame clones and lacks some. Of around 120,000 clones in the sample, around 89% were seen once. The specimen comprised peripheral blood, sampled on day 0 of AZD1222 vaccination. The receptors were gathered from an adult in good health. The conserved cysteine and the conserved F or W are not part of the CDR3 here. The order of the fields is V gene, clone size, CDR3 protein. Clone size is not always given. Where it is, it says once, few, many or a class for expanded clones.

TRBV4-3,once,ASSHLWTGVYYGYT
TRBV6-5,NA,ASRMDRNYGYT
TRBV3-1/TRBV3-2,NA,ASSQGLQLHQPQH
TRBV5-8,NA,ASSGRVQYGLDYGYT
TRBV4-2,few,ASSQDTGTFYEQY
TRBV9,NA,ASSVGAYSNQPQH
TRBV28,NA,ASTEGGRDEKLF
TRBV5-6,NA,ASSFGTVGEQF
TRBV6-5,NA,ASSRQGVNYGYT
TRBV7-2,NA,ASSLGGSANYGYT
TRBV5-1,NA,ASSLDRGYGYT